This passage covers 27 T cell receptor beta chains from one sample sequenced in a study of T cell clonotyping in hematopoietic cell transplantation (TCRdb year 2021). Library preparation employed the immunoSEQ multiplex PCR assay. TCRdb re-hosts the immuneACCESS table, in-frame sequences only. Its copies lack some clones; in the studies checked, an unresolved V gene accounts for under half of them, and the cause for the rest is not known. The sample table shows around 12,000 clones, and 75% to 95% are seen once. Around 0.8% of the sample rests with the top ten. The sequenced sample was peripheral blood mononuclear cells. The origin of the receptors is a woman aged 45-65 years in good health. Some clones in this sample may be carry-over from other donors' samples.

The rearrangement joins TRBV27 to TRBJ2-1; 9 nucleotides align to TRBD1. The CDR3 contains 15 residues. The junction had 9 bases not matched to a gene; V was cut back by 6 bases and J by 6 bases. Germline values: CDR1 MNHEY, CDR2 SMNVEV (reference sequence). CDR3: CASSPLGTGSNEQFF. For the CDR3, the DNA is TGTGCCAGCAGCCCTCTCGGGACAGGGTCCAATGAGCAGTTCTTC.

The chain links TRBV5-6 to TRBJ2-1; a possible D gene is TRBD1 (6 bases). Looked up from germline, CDR1 is SGHDT and CDR2 is YYEEEE. V was shortened by 0 bases and J by 14 bases, with 12 bases between the two germline ends. The CDR3 runs 12 residues. The CDR3 DNA follows: TGTGCCAGCAGCTTGGCCCAGGCAGGGGAGTTCTTC. Its protein is CASSLAQAGEFF.

The sample holds a few counts of this clone. The chain combines TRBV19 with TRBJ1-2; 7 bases map to TRBD1. After removal of 10 bases from V and 0 bases from J, the junction contained 8 bases not matched to a gene. The CDR3 loop spans 14 amino acids. Germline loops: CDR1 LNHDA, CDR2 SQIVND (reference sequence). The CDR3 protein is CATWDSRTNYGYTF. In nucleotides, the CDR3 is TGTGCCACCTGGGACAGTCGGACTAACTATGGCTACACCTTC.

The chain links TRBV6-5 to TRBJ1-2, with a weak D call TRBD1 (6 bases). Germline V gives CDR1 MNHEY, CDR2 SVGAGI. The V end lost 1 base, the J end lost 3 bases, and 12 bases lay between the germline ends. The CDR3 consists of 15 residues. As DNA, the CDR3 is TGTGCCAGCAGTTACTTTCCCGGACAGTACTATGGCTACACCTTC. This gives the protein CASSYFPGQYYGYTF.

V usage is TRBV4-1 and J usage is TRBJ1-1; no clear D. The germline V gene encodes CDR1 MGHRA and CDR2 YSYEKL. The V end lost 0 bases, the J end lost 8 bases, and 13 bases lay between the germline ends. CDR3 size: 14 residues. The CDR3 DNA is TGCGCCAGCAGCCAAGATCGGGCGCGCTACGAAGCTTTCTTT. This gives the protein CASSQDRARYEAFF.

This chain uses TRBV5-1 with TRBJ1-3, with D uncertain. CDR3 length equals 18 residues. The germline V gene has CDR1 SGHRS and CDR2 YFSETQ. The V end was cut by 0 bases, the J end by 0 bases, with 16 bases between. CDR3 region: CASSLGGFSASSGNTIYF. In DNA form, the CDR3 reads TGCGCCAGCAGCTTGGGAGGTTTTTCCGCTAGCTCTGGAAACACCATATATTTT.

This clone was counted once. The chain combines TRBV10-3 with TRBJ1-2; TRBD1 matches at 8 bases. This CDR3 is built from 14 residues. Germline-derived CDR1 and CDR2 are ENHRY and SYGVKD. J gave up 4 bases and V 5 bases, and 6 bases lay outside the gene matches. The CDR3 loop reads CAISQLQGAYGYTF. The CDR3 bases are TGTGCCATCAGTCAACTCCAGGGGGCCTATGGCTACACCTTC.

The V gene is TRBV5-1, the J gene TRBJ2-5; tentative D call: TRBD1 (5 bases). CDR1 and CDR2 from the germline V gene are SGHRS and YFSETQ. Trimming shortened V by 2 bases and J by 6 bases, and 11 bases separated the two germline ends. CDR3 size: 13 residues. The CDR3 DNA sequence: TGCGCCAGCAGCTTAGCAGGGCAACAGACCCAGTACTTC. Translation gives CASSLAGQQTQYF.

The chain recombines TRBV9 with TRBJ2-2, with 9 bases matching TRBD2. The CDR3 is 16 amino acids. J was trimmed by 5 bases and V by 2 bases; bases with no gene match: 7. CDR1 is SGDLS, CDR2 YYNGEE, per germline. DNA of the CDR3: TGTGCCAGCAGCGTGACTAGCGGTGCAAGTACCGGGGAGCTGTTTTTT. This gives the protein CASSVTSGASTGELFF. Using reference TRBV9 and TRBJ2-2 for the parts outside the CDR3, the full variable domain is DSGVTQTPKHLITATGQRVTLRCSPRSGDLSVYWYQQSLDQGLQFLIQYYNGEERAKGNILERFSAQQFPDLHSELNLSSLELGDSALYFCASSVTSGASTGELFFGEGSRLTVL.

The V and J genes are TRBV7-2 and TRBJ2-3, with 8 bases lining up with TRBD1. The trim removed 1 base at V and 3 bases at J, leaving 3 bases unmatched. The CDR3 runs 15 residues. The germline V gene has CDR1 SGHTA and CDR2 FQGNSA. The CDR3 DNA follows: TGTGCCAGCAGCTTAGTTACAGGGGGGACAGATACGCAGTATTTT. This encodes CASSLVTGGTDTQYF.

This clone has a single count. The rearrangement joins TRBV10-3 to TRBJ2-7, with 7 nucleotides matching TRBD2. Germline V gene lookup returns CDR1 ENHRY and CDR2 SYGVKD. With 0 bases clipped from V and 4 bases from J, the junction kept 6 bases outside the gene matches. This CDR3 has 15 residues. CDR3 residues: CAISESTSPGYEQYF. Here the CDR3 DNA reads TGTGCCATCAGTGAGTCGACTAGCCCGGGATACGAGCAGTACTTC.

The chain employs TRBV5-4 and TRBJ1-4, with TRBD1 identical over 7 bases. The CDR3 extends over 16 amino acids. The germline CDR1 and CDR2 sequences are SGHNT and YYREEE (reference sequence). Unmatched junction bases numbered 7, after V lost 4 bases and J lost 1 base. CDR3 DNA: TGTGCCAGCAGCCCGGGACAGCCAGTAACTAATGAAAAACTGTTTTTT. This translates into CASSPGQPVTNEKLFF.

The chain is built from TRBV13 and TRBJ1-6, with D perhaps TRBD1 (6 bases). The CDR3 consists of 14 residues. Germline loops: CDR1 PRHDT, CDR2 FYEKMQ (reference sequence). With 2 bases removed from V and 10 bases from J, the gap between germline ends came to 12 bases. This CDR3 reads CASSLWDMGSPLHF. In nucleotides, the CDR3 is TGTGCCAGCAGCTTATGGGACATGGGGTCACCCCTCCACTTT.

The table lists this clone with a count of one. This sequence joins TRBV7-9 and TRBJ1-1; 7 positions agree with TRBD1. Germline V lookup: CDR1 SEHNR, CDR2 FQNEAQ (reference sequence). The junction had 15 bases not matched to a gene; V was cut back by 4 bases and J by 4 bases. CDR3 size: 17 residues. The CDR3 loop is CASSSALRQGGRTEAFF. CDR3 sequence (DNA): TGTGCCAGCAGCTCTGCTTTAAGACAGGGAGGACGCACTGAAGCTTTCTTT.

The chain links TRBV29-1 to TRBJ1-2; D is perhaps TRBD1 (5 bases). This CDR3 spans 10 amino acids. Germline-derived CDR1 and CDR2 are SQVTM and ANQGSEA. V dropped 5 bases and J dropped 8 bases, with 9 bases sitting between them. DNA of the CDR3: TGCAGCGTTCGGGACGGAGGCTACACCTTC. Translation gives CSVRDGGYTF. The variable domain in full, completed from reference TRBV29-1 and TRBJ1-2, reads SAVISQKPSRDICQRGTSLTIQCQVDSQVTMMFWYRQQPGQSLTLIATANQGSEATYESGFVIDKFPISRPNLTFSTLTVSNMSPEDSSIYLCSVRDGGYTFGSGTRLTVV.

The chain recombines TRBV7-2 with TRBJ2-7; 8 bases are a match to TRBD1. The CDR3 is 14 residues long. V dropped 5 bases and J dropped 0; count of bases not matched to a gene: 3. CDR1 and CDR2 (germline): SGHTA, FQGNSA. CDR3 nucleotide sequence: TGTGCCAGCAGCACTCAGGGGGCCTCCTACGAGCAGTACTTC. It specifies CASSTQGASYEQYF.

The chain's CDR3 is CASSSASGIGGQPQHF. CDR3 nucleotide sequence: TGTGCCAGCAGTTCAGCCTCAGGGATTGGTGGTCAGCCCCAGCATTTT. The chain combines TRBV21-1 with TRBJ1-5; the DNA was not compared with TRBD1, the D call given in the table. TRBV21-1 is labeled a pseudogene. The CDR3 contains 16 residues.

The chain links TRBV7-6 to TRBJ2-1; 8 positions agree with TRBD2. V trimming: 7 bases; J trimming: 10 bases; junction bases outside the gene matches: 12. CDR1 and CDR2 from the germline V gene are SGHVS and FNYEAQ. This CDR3 is built from 14 residues. The CDR3: CASTRGGTSGEQFF. The CDR3 DNA reads TGTGCCAGCACCCGAGGGGGGACTAGTGGCGAGCAGTTCTTC.

J is TRBJ1-5 and V is TRBV5-8; D ambiguous. CDR1 and CDR2 (germline): SGHTS, YDEGEE. The V end lost 5 bases, the J end lost 2 bases, and 11 bases lay between the germline ends. The CDR3 has 14 amino acids. The CDR3 DNA reads as TGTGCCAGCAGTCCCCGAGTGGGCAATCAGCCCCAGCATTTT. Translation: CASSPRVGNQPQHF.

V usage is TRBV5-1 and J usage is TRBJ2-5; either TRBD1 or TRBD2 may supply D (5 bases each). The CDR3 covers 15 residues. V lost 0 bases and J lost 5, with 14 bases in between. The germline V gene encodes CDR1 SGHRS and CDR2 YFSETQ. The CDR3 protein is CASSLELGVRETQYF. CDR3 nucleotides: TGCGCCAGCAGCTTGGAATTGGGGGTTAGGGAGACCCAGTACTTC.

The genes are TRBV10-3 and TRBJ1-1; TRBD1 aligns across 9 bases. V trimming: 3 bases; J trimming: 4 bases; junction bases outside the gene matches: 6. This CDR3 region has 15 residues. CDR1 ENHRY and CDR2 SYGVKD come from the germline V gene. The CDR3 sequence is CAISDEQGASTEAFF. DNA for the CDR3: TGTGCCATCAGTGACGAACAGGGGGCCTCCACTGAAGCTTTCTTT.

The chain is built from TRBV4-1 and TRBJ2-5, with D possibly being TRBD1 or TRBD2 (6 bases each). Trimming cost V 1 base and J 5 bases, with 11 bases left between them. Germline values: CDR1 MGHRA, CDR2 YSYEKL. The CDR3 is 14 amino acids. CDR3 loop: CASSQVGGMETQYF. In DNA, the CDR3 is TGCGCCAGCAGCCAAGTAGGGGGGATGGAGACCCAGTACTTC.

This clone turned up a few times. This sequence joins TRBV7-2 and TRBJ1-6; 9 nucleotides line up with TRBD1. The germline V gene encodes CDR1 SGHTA and CDR2 FQGNSA. V was pared by 7 bases and J by 7 bases, with 11 bases of the junction left unmatched. The length of the CDR3 is 16 residues. CDR3 region: CASIPGNRGRNSPLHF. The CDR3 nucleotides read TGTGCCAGCATTCCGGGTAACAGGGGGCGGAATTCACCCCTCCACTTT.

This rearrangement joins TRBV28 to TRBJ2-7, with a possible D match to TRBD2 (6 bases). Germline-derived CDR1 and CDR2 are MDHEN and SYDVKM. Trimming took 1 base from V and 2 from J, leaving 12 bases between them. The CDR3 runs 15 residues. The CDR3 sequence is CASSLSGLRTYEQYF. CDR3 coding DNA: TGTGCCAGCAGTTTATCGGGACTCCGCACCTACGAGCAGTACTTC. The full variable domain, rest sourced from reference TRBV28 and TRBJ2-7, is DVKVTQSSRYLVKRTGEKVFLECVQDMDHENMFWYRQDPGLGLRLIYFSYDVKMKEKGDIPEGYSVSREKKERFSLILESASTNQTSMYLCASSLSGLRTYEQYFGPGTRLTVT.

This chain uses TRBV5-8 with TRBJ1-6, with TRBD1 matching 9 bases. V lost 2 bases, J lost 18 bases, and 12 bases stayed unmatched. Germline assignment: CDR1 SGHTS and CDR2 YDEGEE. This CDR3 has 14 residues. The CDR3 nucleotides are TGTGCCAGCAGCTTCAGGACAGGGGTCCCCGCCACCCACTTT. Amino acids: CASSFRTGVPATHF.

This rearrangement joins TRBV11-1 to TRBJ2-1; D perhaps matches TRBD2 (5 bases). Looked up from germline, CDR1 is SGHAT and CDR2 is FQDESV (reference sequence). Trimming took off 0 bases at V and 3 bases at J, with 9 bases between the two ends. The CDR3 covers 15 residues. The DNA of the CDR3 is TGTGCCAGCAGCTTAGCCGACGAGGGCTACAATGAGCAGTTCTTC. Translating it yields CASSLADEGYNEQFF.

CDR3 region: CATSRAPKTIYGYTF. For the CDR3, the DNA is TGTGCCACCAGCAGAGCTCCCAAGACCATCTATGGCTACACCTTC. The chain recombines TRBV15 with TRBJ1-2; D is unresolved. There are 15 residues in the CDR3. Looked up from germline, CDR1 is LNHNV and CDR2 is YYDKDF (reference sequence). Between the trimmed V and J ends, which lost 1 base and 4 bases, there was a span of 13 bases.